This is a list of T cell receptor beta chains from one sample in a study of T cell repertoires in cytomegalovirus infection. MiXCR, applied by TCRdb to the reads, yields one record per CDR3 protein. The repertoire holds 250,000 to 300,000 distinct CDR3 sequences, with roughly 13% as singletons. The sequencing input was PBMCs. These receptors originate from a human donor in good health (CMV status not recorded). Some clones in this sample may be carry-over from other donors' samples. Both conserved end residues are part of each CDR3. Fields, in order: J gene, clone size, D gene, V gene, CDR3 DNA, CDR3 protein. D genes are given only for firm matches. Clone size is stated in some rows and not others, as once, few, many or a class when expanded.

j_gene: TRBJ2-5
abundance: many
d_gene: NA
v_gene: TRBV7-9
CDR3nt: TGTGCCAGCAGCTTATGGGGGTTCGAGACCCAGTACTTC
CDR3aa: CASSLWGFETQYF

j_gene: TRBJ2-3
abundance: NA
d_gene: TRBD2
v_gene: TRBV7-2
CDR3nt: TGTGCCAGCAGCTTATTACCGGGACTAGCTGGTGGAGATACGCAGTATTTT
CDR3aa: CASSLLPGLAGGDTQYF

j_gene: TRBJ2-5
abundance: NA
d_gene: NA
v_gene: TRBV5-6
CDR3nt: TGTGCCAGCAGCTTGGCCGGCAGGGGGGGGGAGACCCAGTACTTC
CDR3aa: CASSLAGRGGETQYF

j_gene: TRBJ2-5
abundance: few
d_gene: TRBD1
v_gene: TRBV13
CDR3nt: TGTGCCAGCAGCTTCGGACAGGTCCAAGAGACCCAGTACTTC
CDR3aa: CASSFGQVQETQYF

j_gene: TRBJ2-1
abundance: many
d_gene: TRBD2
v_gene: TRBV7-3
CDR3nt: TGTGCCAGCAGCTTGGTGGGGCTAGCGGGTTCCTACAATGAGCAGTTCTTC
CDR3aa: CASSLVGLAGSYNEQFF

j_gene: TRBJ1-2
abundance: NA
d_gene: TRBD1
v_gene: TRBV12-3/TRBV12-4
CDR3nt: TGTGCCAGCAGTCGACAGGGAACCTATTATGGCTACACCTTC
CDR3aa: CASSRQGTYYGYTF

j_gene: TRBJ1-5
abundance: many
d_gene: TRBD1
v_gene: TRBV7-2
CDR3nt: TGTGCCAGCAGCTTGGGTGGGGACAGGGACCGTCAGCCCCAGCATTTT
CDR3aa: CASSLGGDRDRQPQHF

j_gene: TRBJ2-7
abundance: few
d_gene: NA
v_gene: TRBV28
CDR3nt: TGTGCCAGCAGTTACCCCGACGGGTACAGCCTATACGAGCAGTACTTC
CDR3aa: CASSYPDGYSLYEQYF

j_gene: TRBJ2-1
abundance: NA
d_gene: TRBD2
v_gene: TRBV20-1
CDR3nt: TGCAGTGCCCCGGGGGGGTATAAAGAGCAGTTCTTC
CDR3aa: CSAPGGYKEQFF

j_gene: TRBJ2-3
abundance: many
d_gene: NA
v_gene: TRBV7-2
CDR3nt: TGTGCCAGCAGCTTCGGACAGAGCACAGATACGCAGTATTTT
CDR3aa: CASSFGQSTDTQYF

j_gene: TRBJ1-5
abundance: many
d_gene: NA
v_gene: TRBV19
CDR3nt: TGTGCCAGTAGTATATCTTCTCGGCCAGGAGGCAATCAGCCCCAGCATTTT
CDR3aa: CASSISSRPGGNQPQHF

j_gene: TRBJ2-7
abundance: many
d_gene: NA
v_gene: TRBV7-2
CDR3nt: TGTGCCAGCAGCTTAAGGTCAGGGGTGTACGAGCAGTACTTC
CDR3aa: CASSLRSGVYEQYF

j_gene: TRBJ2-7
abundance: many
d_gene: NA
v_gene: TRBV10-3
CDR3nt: TGTGCCATCAGACAGGGAGGCCCGATTGGGGTGCAGTACTTC
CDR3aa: CAIRQGGPIGVQYF

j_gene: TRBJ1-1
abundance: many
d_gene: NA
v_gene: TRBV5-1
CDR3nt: TGCGCCAGCAGCTTGGCCGGTGGGCTCACTGAAGCTTTCTTT
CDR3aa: CASSLAGGLTEAFF

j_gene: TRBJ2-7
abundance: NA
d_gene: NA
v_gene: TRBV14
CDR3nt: TGTGCCAGCAGCCAAGTGGGGGCCGGGCAGTACTTC
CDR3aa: CASSQVGAGQYF

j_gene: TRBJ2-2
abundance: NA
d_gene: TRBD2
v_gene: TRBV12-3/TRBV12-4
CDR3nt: TGTGCCAGCAGTTTACCTTTTCCCTCTGGACTAGCGGGGGGACACGGGGAGCTGTTTTTT
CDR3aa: CASSLPFPSGLAGGHGELFF

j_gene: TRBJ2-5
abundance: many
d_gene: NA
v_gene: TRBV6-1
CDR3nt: TGTGCCAGCAGTGAAGGCCCCGAGCAAGAGACCCAGTACTTC
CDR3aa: CASSEGPEQETQYF

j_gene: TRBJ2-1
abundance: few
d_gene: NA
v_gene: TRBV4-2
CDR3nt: TGTGCCAGCAGCCAAGATGCCTTGGGGGGCCGTGGTGAGCAGTTCTTC
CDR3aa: CASSQDALGGRGEQFF

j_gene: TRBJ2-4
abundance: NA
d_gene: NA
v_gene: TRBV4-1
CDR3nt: TGCGCCAGCAGCCAAGTTAGCGTTGGGGCCAAAAACATTCAGTACTTC
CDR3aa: CASSQVSVGAKNIQYF

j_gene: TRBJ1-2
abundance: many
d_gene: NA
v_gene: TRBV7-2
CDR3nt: TGTGCCAGCAGCCCAAGGTCACAGGCGGGGAACTATGGCTACACCTTC
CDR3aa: CASSPRSQAGNYGYTF

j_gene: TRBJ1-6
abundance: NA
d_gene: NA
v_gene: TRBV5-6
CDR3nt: TGTGCCAGCAGCCCTACGGACAGCCGATATAATTCACCCCTCCACTTT
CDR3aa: CASSPTDSRYNSPLHF

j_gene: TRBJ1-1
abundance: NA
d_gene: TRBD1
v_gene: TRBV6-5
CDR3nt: TGTGCCAGCAAGCGGGACAGCAACACTGAAGCTTTCTTT
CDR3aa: CASKRDSNTEAFF

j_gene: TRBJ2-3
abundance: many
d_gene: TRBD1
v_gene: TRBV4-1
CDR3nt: TGCGCCAGCAGCCAACGCCACAGGGGGACTAGCACAGATACGCAGTATTTT
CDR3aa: CASSQRHRGTSTDTQYF

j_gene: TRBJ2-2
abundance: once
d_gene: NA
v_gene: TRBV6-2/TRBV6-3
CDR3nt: TGTGCCAGCGTTGATATGGCACAGTCAAACACCGGGGAGCTGTTTTTT
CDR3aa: CASVDMAQSNTGELFF

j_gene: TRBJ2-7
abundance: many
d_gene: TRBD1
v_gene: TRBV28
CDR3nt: TGTGCCAGCAGGACCGGACAGGCCGCCTACGAGCAGTACTTC
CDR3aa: CASRTGQAAYEQYF

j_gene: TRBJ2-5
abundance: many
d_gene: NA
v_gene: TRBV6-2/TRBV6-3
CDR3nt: TGTGCCAGCAGTTGGAGTGGACAAGAGACCCAGTACTTC
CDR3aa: CASSWSGQETQYF

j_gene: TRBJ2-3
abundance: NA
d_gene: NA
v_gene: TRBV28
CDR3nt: TGTGCCAGCAGCCCACCGGGACCAGATACGCAGTATTTT
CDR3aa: CASSPPGPDTQYF

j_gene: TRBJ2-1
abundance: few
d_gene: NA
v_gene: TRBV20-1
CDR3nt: TGCAGTGCTCTTTTACTCGGGGAACTCTACAATGAGCAGTTCTTC
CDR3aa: CSALLLGELYNEQFF

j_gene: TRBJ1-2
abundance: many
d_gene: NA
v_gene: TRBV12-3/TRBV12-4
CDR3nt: TGTGCCAGCAGTTCCGGAGGGACTCCTCGTGGCTACACCTTC
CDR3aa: CASSSGGTPRGYTF

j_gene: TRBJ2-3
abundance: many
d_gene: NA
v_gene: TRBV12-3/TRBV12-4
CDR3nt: TGTGCCAGCAGTTCCTTTGGGGGCGGGGCTCGGGATACGCAGTATTTT
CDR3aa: CASSSFGGGARDTQYF

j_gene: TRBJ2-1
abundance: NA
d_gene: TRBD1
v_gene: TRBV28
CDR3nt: TGTGCCAGCAGTTTATTGAATCCGGGACAGGGTATCTATGAGCAGTTCTTC
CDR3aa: CASSLLNPGQGIYEQFF

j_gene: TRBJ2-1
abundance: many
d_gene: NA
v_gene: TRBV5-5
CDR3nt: TGTGCCAGCAGCTTATGGAGGCTCACCAATGAGCAGTTCTTC
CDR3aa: CASSLWRLTNEQFF

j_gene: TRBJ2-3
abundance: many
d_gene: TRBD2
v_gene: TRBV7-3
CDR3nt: TGTGCCAGCAGCCCTAGCGGGAGAGGCACAGATACGCAGTATTTT
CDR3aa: CASSPSGRGTDTQYF

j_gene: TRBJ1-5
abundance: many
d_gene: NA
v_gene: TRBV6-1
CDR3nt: TGTGCCAGCAGTGAGGGGGGGCTTGGCAATCAGCCCCAGCATTTT
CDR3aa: CASSEGGLGNQPQHF

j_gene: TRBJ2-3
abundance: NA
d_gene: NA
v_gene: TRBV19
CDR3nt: TGTGCCAGTAGTACGCGGGACACTGGGGACACGCAGTATTTT
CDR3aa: CASSTRDTGDTQYF

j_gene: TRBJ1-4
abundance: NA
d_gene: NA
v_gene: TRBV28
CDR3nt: TGTGCCAGCAGTTTATCGGTCTCGGGGGGCGAAAAACTGTTTTTT
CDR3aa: CASSLSVSGGEKLFF

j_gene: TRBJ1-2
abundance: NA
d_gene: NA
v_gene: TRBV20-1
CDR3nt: TGCAGTGCTAGAGATGGGGGAGATGGCTACACCTTC
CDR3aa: CSARDGGDGYTF

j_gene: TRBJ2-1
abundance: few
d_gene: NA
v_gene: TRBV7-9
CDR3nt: TGTGCCAGCAGCTTAGTGGGACTCCCCAATGAGCAGTTCTTC
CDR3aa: CASSLVGLPNEQFF

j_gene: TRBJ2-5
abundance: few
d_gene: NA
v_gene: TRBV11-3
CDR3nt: TGTGCCAGCAGCTGGGAAGTAATTGTGGAGACCCAGTACTTC
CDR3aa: CASSWEVIVETQYF

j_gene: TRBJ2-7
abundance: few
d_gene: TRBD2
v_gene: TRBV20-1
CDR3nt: TGCAGTGCGGAAACTAGCGGGAGCTCCTACGAGCAGTACTTC
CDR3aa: CSAETSGSSYEQYF

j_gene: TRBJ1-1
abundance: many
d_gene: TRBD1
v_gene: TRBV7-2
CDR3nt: TGTGCCAGCAGCCGGGACAGGGGGCGGGCTGAAGCTTTCTTT
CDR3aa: CASSRDRGRAEAFF

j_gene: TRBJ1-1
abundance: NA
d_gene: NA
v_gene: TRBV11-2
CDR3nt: TGTGCCAGCAGATTCCCAGGGCTGAACACTGAAGCTTTCTTT
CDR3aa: CASRFPGLNTEAFF

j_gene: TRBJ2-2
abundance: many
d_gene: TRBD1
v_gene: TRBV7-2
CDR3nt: TGTGCCAGCAGCCAACAGGGGACCACCGGGGAGCTGTTTTTT
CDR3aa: CASSQQGTTGELFF

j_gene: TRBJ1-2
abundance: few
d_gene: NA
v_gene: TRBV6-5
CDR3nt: TGTGCCAGCAGTAGGGTTGGAAGCGTTAACTATGGCTACACCTTC
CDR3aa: CASSRVGSVNYGYTF

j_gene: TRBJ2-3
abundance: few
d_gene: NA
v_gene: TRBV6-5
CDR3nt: TGTGCCAGCAGTTACTCGAGGCTGACGACAGATACGCAGTATTTT
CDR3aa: CASSYSRLTTDTQYF